This is a list of T cell receptor beta chains from one sample in a study of beta chain features in type 1 diabetes. Sequencing was performed with immunoSEQ multiplex PCR; in TCRdb, only in-frame clones are kept and a portion is missing. The sample carries 60,000 or so clones, approximately 59% recorded once. The source material was Tregs from blood. The receptors derive from a woman aged 18-29 years in good health. CDR3s include the opening cysteine and the closing phenylalanine or tryptophan. Fields, in order: CDR3 DNA, CDR3 protein, J gene, clone size, V gene, D gene. D genes are given only for firm matches. Part of the rows lack a size; the others show once, few, many or a class for expanded clones.

TGTGCCATCAGGGACAGGAACCAGGGGAGTACGCAGTATTTT CAIRDRNQGSTQYF TRBJ2-3 - TRBV10-3 TRBD1
TGCGCCAGCGGAAAGGAGGGAGCTGGAAACACCATATATTTT CASGKEGAGNTIYF TRBJ1-3 - TRBV5-1 -
TGTGCCAGCAGCAATCAGGGAGGGATGTCTGAAGCTTTCTTT CASSNQGGMSEAFF TRBJ1-1 - TRBV7-2 -
TGCGCCAGCAGCCAAGACAGGGTCGGTGGCTACACCTTC CASSQDRVGGYTF TRBJ1-2 few TRBV4-1 -
TGCGCCAGCAGCCAAGCATTACAGGGAATCGGGGGCTACACCTTC CASSQALQGIGGYTF TRBJ1-2 - TRBV4-3 -
TGTGCCAGCAGTGGGGATAGCGGGGTCTCCTACGAGCAGTACTTC CASSGDSGVSYEQYF TRBJ2-7 - TRBV2 TRBD2
TGTGCCATCAGTGACCCTAGCACAGATACGCAGTATTTT CAISDPSTDTQYF TRBJ2-3 - TRBV10-3 -
TGCGCCAGCAGCTTAGGCGGGGGGGCGATTTATGAGCAGTTCTTC CASSLGGGAIYEQFF TRBJ2-1 - TRBV5-1 TRBD2
TGTGCCAGCAGCCCCGCGGGGGGAGAGCAGTACTTC CASSPAGGEQYF TRBJ2-7 - TRBV7-9 TRBD2
TGTGCCTTACAAGCAGGACAGGGTTATTCTGGGGCCAACGTCCTGACTTTC CALQAGQGYSGANVLTF TRBJ2-6 few TRBV30 TRBD1
TGTGCCAGCTCACCGGACAGGGGCGTTAACGAGCAGTACTTC CASSPDRGVNEQYF TRBJ2-7 - TRBV18 TRBD1
TGTGCCAGCAGTCACAGGGGCGGACTAGATACGCAGTATTTT CASSHRGGLDTQYF TRBJ2-3 - TRBV27 TRBD1
TGCGCCAGCAGCTTGACCCCCGGTACTCCGTATGGCTACACCTTC CASSLTPGTPYGYTF TRBJ1-2 - TRBV5-1 -
TGTGCCAGCAGCGTAGCTGCGGGGGTTTGGGAAAAACTGTTTTTT CASSVAAGVWEKLFF TRBJ1-4 - TRBV9 -
TGTGCCTGGAGTCTCGAGGGGGAGCTGTTTTTT CAWSLEGELFF TRBJ2-2 few TRBV30 -
TGTGCCAGCTCACCAACAGGGGGAATGAACACTGAAGCTTTCTTT CASSPTGGMNTEAFF TRBJ1-1 - TRBV18 TRBD1
TGTGCCACCGAACGGGGGGGTGCCAATGAGCAGTTCTTC CATERGGANEQFF TRBJ2-1 - TRBV15 TRBD2
TGTGCCTGGAAGGGACAAGTTAGGGGACAACGAAAGGAGACCCAGTACTTC CAWKGQVRGQRKETQYF TRBJ2-5 - TRBV30 -
TGCGCCAGCACCGGGACAGGGTTCTATGGCTACACCTTC CASTGTGFYGYTF TRBJ1-2 - TRBV5-1 TRBD1
TGTGCCAGCAGCCAAGGGGCGTCCGCAGGGGGCTATTATCAGCCCCAGCATTTT CASSQGASAGGYYQPQHF TRBJ1-5 - TRBV4-2 TRBD1
TGTGCCAGCAGCTCTCAGGGCGGAAACACCATATATTTT CASSSQGGNTIYF TRBJ1-3 few TRBV7-2 -
TGCGCCAGCAGCCGCACAACAGGGGGACGGAATGAGCAGTTCTTC CASSRTTGGRNEQFF TRBJ2-1 few TRBV4-1 TRBD1
TGTGCCATCAGTGAGTTGGGACTAGCAGGGACCAATGAGCAGTTCTTC CAISELGLAGTNEQFF TRBJ2-1 few TRBV10-3 TRBD2
TGTGCCACCATAAGGAGGAGTCCCAATGAGCAGTTCTTC CATIRRSPNEQFF TRBJ2-1 - TRBV6-5 -
TGTGCCAGCAGCTTGGGCCTAGCGGACCGCACAGATACGCAGTATTTT CASSLGLADRTDTQYF TRBJ2-3 - TRBV7-9 TRBD2
TGTGCCAGTAGCCTAACAGGACACATTAGAAACACAGATACGCAGTATTTT CASSLTGHIRNTDTQYF TRBJ2-3 - TRBV19 -
TGTGCCAGCAGACGGGCAACTAATGAAAAACTGTTTTTT CASRRATNEKLFF TRBJ1-4 - TRBV2 -
TGTGCCAGTATCCGGGGAAGGGCGACTGAAGCTTTCTTT CASIRGRATEAFF TRBJ1-1 - TRBV19 -
TGTGCCAGCATTCGAGAGATAAACACTGAAGCTTTCTTT CASIREINTEAFF TRBJ1-1 - TRBV2 -
TGTGCCAGCAGCTCACCGGGACTAGCTGTATTTATAAGAGAGACCCAGTACTTC CASSSPGLAVFIRETQYF TRBJ2-5 - TRBV11-2 TRBD2
TGCGCCAGCAGCTTGGTCCTAGCGGAGTCCTACGAGCAGTACTTC CASSLVLAESYEQYF TRBJ2-7 - TRBV5-1 TRBD2
TGTGCCAGTAGTAGGGACAGCAGAAACTATGGCTACACCTTC CASSRDSRNYGYTF TRBJ1-2 - TRBV19 TRBD1